Listed below are T cell receptor beta chains from one sample, sequenced in a study of blood T cell repertoires in COVID-19. The table came from immunoSEQ multiplex PCR; TCRdb's copy has only in-frame clones and leaves some out. The table lists about 500,000 clones, 80% to 90% of them singletons. Sequenced material: peripheral blood. These receptors came from a man between 18 and 29 years old with COVID-19, enrolled during active disease. CDR3s include the opening cysteine and the closing phenylalanine or tryptophan. The order of the fields is CDR3 protein, CDR3 DNA, J gene, clone size, D gene, V gene. The D gene is left open where the match is weak. Rows may omit the clone size; those that give it use once, few, many or a size class.

cdr3_aa: CASSQATGYEQYF; cdr3_nt: TGTGCCAGCAGCCAAGCGACGGGCTACGAGCAGTACTTC; j_call: TRBJ2-7; clone_size: -; d_call: -; v_call: TRBV3-1/TRBV3-2
cdr3_aa: CASSLVGGGGVEGYTF; cdr3_nt: TGCGCCAGCAGCTTGGTCGGCGGGGGCGGAGTAGAGGGCTACACCTTC; j_call: TRBJ1-2; clone_size: once; d_call: -; v_call: TRBV5-1
cdr3_aa: CASSLTGTSYNSPLHF; cdr3_nt: TGCGCCAGCAGCTTAACCGGGACATCTTATAATTCACCCCTCCACTTT; j_call: TRBJ1-6; clone_size: -; d_call: -; v_call: TRBV5-1
cdr3_aa: CASSPRQRQETQYF; cdr3_nt: TGTGCCAGCTCACCACGACAGAGACAAGAGACCCAGTACTTC; j_call: TRBJ2-5; clone_size: -; d_call: -; v_call: TRBV18
cdr3_aa: CASSITGTGLSEAFF; cdr3_nt: TGTGCCAGTAGTATAACCGGGACAGGGTTATCGGAAGCTTTCTTT; j_call: TRBJ1-1; clone_size: -; d_call: TRBD1; v_call: TRBV19
cdr3_aa: CATTARTGQANYGYTF; cdr3_nt: TGTGCCACCACGGCTCGGACAGGGCAAGCTAACTATGGCTACACCTTC; j_call: TRBJ1-2; clone_size: -; d_call: TRBD1; v_call: TRBV24-1
cdr3_aa: CASSLEGRHTEAFF; cdr3_nt: TGTGCCAGCAGCTTGGAGGGGCGGCACACTGAAGCTTTCTTT; j_call: TRBJ1-1; clone_size: -; d_call: -; v_call: TRBV5-4
cdr3_aa: CASSKAGGQGANEQFF; cdr3_nt: TGTGCCAGCAGCAAGGCCGGGGGACAGGGGGCGAATGAGCAGTTCTTC; j_call: TRBJ2-1; clone_size: -; d_call: TRBD1; v_call: TRBV7-9
cdr3_aa: CASSLFRVYEQYF; cdr3_nt: TGTGCCAGCAGCTTATTTCGTGTCTACGAGCAGTACTTC; j_call: TRBJ2-7; clone_size: once; d_call: -; v_call: TRBV11-2
cdr3_aa: CASSLASGGGTEAFF; cdr3_nt: TGTGCCAGCAGCTTAGCGTCGGGAGGGGGCACTGAAGCTTTCTTT; j_call: TRBJ1-1; clone_size: -; d_call: -; v_call: TRBV7-9
cdr3_aa: CASSHPQQGDTGELFF; cdr3_nt: TGTGCCAGCAGCCACCCCCAACAGGGAGACACCGGGGAGCTGTTTTTT; j_call: TRBJ2-2; clone_size: -; d_call: -; v_call: TRBV5-4
cdr3_aa: CASSFNNEQFF; cdr3_nt: TGTGCCAGCAGCTTTAATAATGAGCAGTTCTTC; j_call: TRBJ2-1; clone_size: -; d_call: -; v_call: TRBV5-4
cdr3_aa: CASSRLSYEQYF; cdr3_nt: TGTGCCAGCAGCCGCCTATCTTACGAGCAGTACTTC; j_call: TRBJ2-7; clone_size: few; d_call: -; v_call: TRBV7-9
cdr3_aa: CASSTRETQYF; cdr3_nt: TGTGCCAGCAGCACCCGGGAGACCCAGTACTTC; j_call: TRBJ2-5; clone_size: once; d_call: -; v_call: TRBV3-1/TRBV3-2
cdr3_aa: CASSLGRLAGGRETQYF; cdr3_nt: TGCGCCAGCAGCTTGGGAAGACTAGCGGGAGGGCGAGAGACCCAGTACTTC; j_call: TRBJ2-5; clone_size: -; d_call: TRBD2; v_call: TRBV5-1
cdr3_aa: CASSGQGAQNEKLFF; cdr3_nt: TGTGCCAGCAGCGGACAGGGGGCTCAAAATGAAAAACTGTTTTTT; j_call: TRBJ1-4; clone_size: once; d_call: TRBD1; v_call: TRBV9
cdr3_aa: CASSGRDRGVTEAFF; cdr3_nt: TGTGCCAGCAGCGGCCGGGACAGGGGGGTCACTGAAGCTTTCTTT; j_call: TRBJ1-1; clone_size: -; d_call: TRBD1; v_call: TRBV7-8
cdr3_aa: CASSPSGTSGRINEQYF; cdr3_nt: TGTGCCAGCAGTCCCTCCGGGACTAGCGGGAGGATCAACGAGCAGTACTTC; j_call: TRBJ2-7; clone_size: -; d_call: TRBD2; v_call: TRBV6-6
cdr3_aa: CASSPPPGSGELFF; cdr3_nt: TGTGCCAGCAGCCCCCCTCCAGGATCCGGGGAGCTGTTTTTT; j_call: TRBJ2-2; clone_size: -; d_call: -; v_call: TRBV13
cdr3_aa: CASTGLMGSYEQYF; cdr3_nt: TGTGCCAGCACTGGGCTAATGGGTTCCTACGAGCAGTACTTC; j_call: TRBJ2-7; clone_size: once; d_call: -; v_call: TRBV6-5
cdr3_aa: CASSEFGQGAAQPQHF; cdr3_nt: TGTGCCAGCAGTGAATTCGGACAGGGGGCGGCACAGCCCCAGCATTTT; j_call: TRBJ1-5; clone_size: -; d_call: TRBD1; v_call: TRBV2
cdr3_aa: CASSLGTTGGNQPQHF; cdr3_nt: TGCGCCAGCAGCTTGGGGACTACCGGGGGCAATCAGCCCCAGCATTTT; j_call: TRBJ1-5; clone_size: -; d_call: -; v_call: TRBV5-1
cdr3_aa: CASSYSNGGGNTIYF; cdr3_nt: TGTGCCAGCAGTTACTCGAATGGGGGCGGAAACACCATATATTTT; j_call: TRBJ1-3; clone_size: once; d_call: -; v_call: TRBV6-5
cdr3_aa: CSVVVQAPYGYTF; cdr3_nt: TGCAGCGTTGTTGTCCAGGCCCCCTATGGCTACACCTTC; j_call: TRBJ1-2; clone_size: -; d_call: -; v_call: TRBV29-1
cdr3_aa: CASSMDREETQYF; cdr3_nt: TGTGCCAGTAGTATGGACAGGGAGGAGACCCAGTACTTC; j_call: TRBJ2-5; clone_size: -; d_call: TRBD1; v_call: TRBV19
cdr3_aa: CASGTSGRSAQYF; cdr3_nt: TGTGCCAGCGGGACTAGCGGGAGGTCGGCGCAGTATTTT; j_call: TRBJ2-3; clone_size: few; d_call: TRBD2; v_call: TRBV27
cdr3_aa: CASSYSADRPYEQYF; cdr3_nt: TGTGCCAGCAGTTACTCAGCGGACAGACCCTACGAGCAGTACTTC; j_call: TRBJ2-7; clone_size: few; d_call: -; v_call: TRBV6-5
cdr3_aa: CASATTHGDSLNTEAFF; cdr3_nt: TGTGCCAGTGCAACAACCCATGGGGACAGCTTGAACACTGAAGCTTTCTTT; j_call: TRBJ1-1; clone_size: -; d_call: TRBD1; v_call: TRBV19
cdr3_aa: CASSSPLASRAQETQYF; cdr3_nt: TGTGCCAGCAGCTCCCCCCTAGCATCGAGGGCCCAAGAGACCCAGTACTTC; j_call: TRBJ2-5; clone_size: -; d_call: -; v_call: TRBV7-2
cdr3_aa: CASSPLAGVGEETQYF; cdr3_nt: TGTGCCAGCTCACCACTAGCGGGAGTGGGGGAAGAGACCCAGTACTTC; j_call: TRBJ2-5; clone_size: -; d_call: TRBD2; v_call: TRBV18
cdr3_aa: CASSYSGDQQQYF; cdr3_nt: TGTGCCAGCAGTTACTCTGGAGACCAGCAGCAGTACTTC; j_call: TRBJ2-7; clone_size: -; d_call: -; v_call: TRBV6-5
cdr3_aa: CASSSLTGDGNEQFF; cdr3_nt: TGTGCCAGCAGCTCCCTGACAGGGGATGGAAATGAGCAGTTCTTC; j_call: TRBJ2-1; clone_size: -; d_call: TRBD1; v_call: TRBV5-5
cdr3_aa: CASSQLAGSYNEQFF; cdr3_nt: TGTGCCAGCAGCCAACTAGCGGGGAGCTACAATGAGCAGTTCTTC; j_call: TRBJ2-1; clone_size: once; d_call: TRBD2; v_call: TRBV3-1/TRBV3-2
cdr3_aa: CASSLIRPANTGELFF; cdr3_nt: TGTGCCAGCAGTTTAATCCGTCCCGCGAACACCGGGGAGCTGTTTTTT; j_call: TRBJ2-2; clone_size: once; d_call: -; v_call: TRBV27
cdr3_aa: CASSRYPGATGELFF; cdr3_nt: TGCGCCAGCAGCAGATACCCAGGGGCCACCGGGGAGCTGTTTTTT; j_call: TRBJ2-2; clone_size: -; d_call: -; v_call: TRBV5-1
cdr3_aa: CATSRAGNSYNEQFF; cdr3_nt: TGTGCCACCAGCAGAGCCGGGAACTCCTACAATGAGCAGTTCTTC; j_call: TRBJ2-1; clone_size: -; d_call: -; v_call: TRBV15
cdr3_aa: CASSPRTGKQETQYF; cdr3_nt: TGTGCCAGCAGCCCTCGGACAGGGAAACAAGAGACCCAGTACTTC; j_call: TRBJ2-5; clone_size: -; d_call: TRBD1; v_call: TRBV7-9
cdr3_aa: CASSYSTMSVETQYF; cdr3_nt: TGTGCCAGCAGTTACTCGACTATGTCCGTCGAGACCCAGTACTTC; j_call: TRBJ2-5; clone_size: -; d_call: -; v_call: TRBV6-6
cdr3_aa: CATSPGNGPGELFF; cdr3_nt: TGTGCCACCAGTCCCGGGAACGGCCCCGGGGAGCTGTTTTTT; j_call: TRBJ2-2; clone_size: -; d_call: -; v_call: TRBV24-1
cdr3_aa: CASRGGGQDEQFF; cdr3_nt: TGTGCCAGCAGGGGAGGGGGGCAGGATGAGCAGTTCTTC; j_call: TRBJ2-1; clone_size: -; d_call: -; v_call: TRBV27
cdr3_aa: CASFLRPGTGGDGEQYF; cdr3_nt: TGCGCCAGCTTCCTACGGCCCGGGACAGGGGGCGATGGCGAGCAGTACTTC; j_call: TRBJ2-7; clone_size: -; d_call: TRBD1; v_call: TRBV10-1
cdr3_aa: CASSLGQNTGELFF; cdr3_nt: TGTGCCAGCAGTCTTGGACAGAACACCGGGGAGCTGTTTTTT; j_call: TRBJ2-2; clone_size: -; d_call: -; v_call: TRBV27
cdr3_aa: CASSSPGHPNTGELFF; cdr3_nt: TGTGCCAGCAGCTCGCCGGGACACCCGAACACCGGGGAGCTGTTTTTT; j_call: TRBJ2-2; clone_size: -; d_call: -; v_call: TRBV11-2
cdr3_aa: CASSVTGYSNQPQHF; cdr3_nt: TGTGCCAGCAGCGTAACAGGGTATAGCAATCAGCCCCAGCATTTT; j_call: TRBJ1-5; clone_size: -; d_call: -; v_call: TRBV9
cdr3_aa: CASSWGTASMNTEAFF; cdr3_nt: TGTGCCAGCAGCTGGGGGACAGCAAGTATGAACACTGAAGCTTTCTTT; j_call: TRBJ1-1; clone_size: once; d_call: TRBD1; v_call: TRBV5-5
cdr3_aa: CASSVIGTPYGYTF; cdr3_nt: TGTGCCAGCAGCGTTATCGGGACTCCTTATGGCTACACCTTC; j_call: TRBJ1-2; clone_size: -; d_call: -; v_call: TRBV5-4
cdr3_aa: CASSSLATDTQYF; cdr3_nt: TGTGCCAGCAGCTCCCTAGCAACAGATACGCAGTATTTT; j_call: TRBJ2-3; clone_size: -; d_call: -; v_call: TRBV7-8